This T cell receptor (beta chain) was obtained from a study of blood T cell repertoires in COVID-19. Study at large: The United States, Italy and Spain supplied acute and convalescent COVID-19 samples.

Clones were read by immunoSEQ multiplex PCR, and TCRdb kept only the in-frame ones, dropping some. Among under 35,000 clones listed, 78% were seen once. The V gene's germline CDR1 is MNHEY and CDR2 SMNVEV (reference sequence). The length of the CDR3 is 11 residues. Trimming shortened V by 4 bases and J by 8 bases, and 8 bases separated the two germline ends. The TCR sequence derives from a man older than 75 with acute or convalescent COVID-19. V is TRBV27 and J is TRBJ1-1; D is undetermined. The sequenced sample consisted of peripheral blood. CDR3 nucleotides: TGTGCCAGCAGTTCTAGACTCGAAGCTTTCTTT. This gives the protein CASSSRLEAFF.